Listed below are T cell receptor beta chains from one sample, sequenced in a study of blood T cells in healthy people across ages. TCRdb reprocessed the 5' RACE reads with MiXCR, giving one entry per CDR3 protein. The sample holds more than 450,000 distinct CDR3 sequences, about 25% seen once. These data are also associated with another study on T cells of mothers and their children.

What was sequenced was blood. The receptors come from a boy under 10 years old in good health. Both conserved end residues are part of each CDR3. D genes are given only for firm matches. Only part of the rows carry a size: once, few, many, or a class if the clone is expanded.

TRBD2	few	TRBV20-1	TRBJ2-1	CSARGLADNEQFF	TGCAGTGCTAGAGGTCTAGCGGACAATGAGCAGTTCTTC
TRBD1	-	TRBV7-9	TRBJ2-5	CASSSGQSAKTQYF	TGTGCCAGCAGCTCGGGACAGTCAGCAAAGACCCAGTACTTC
-	-	TRBV7-9	TRBJ1-4	CASSLVVAATNEKLFF	TGTGCCAGCAGCTTAGTAGTTGCCGCAACTAATGAAAAACTGTTTTTT
TRBD1	few	TRBV6-5	TRBJ1-2	CASTKGTGGYGYTF	TGTGCCAGCACCAAAGGGACAGGGGGCTACGGCTACACCTTC
-	few	TRBV7-8	TRBJ2-7	CASSPDRPRDPEQYF	TGTGCCAGCAGCCCCGATAGACCGCGGGACCCCGAGCAGTACTTC
TRBD2	few	TRBV7-6	TRBJ2-3	CASSRGSGGFTDTQYF	TGTGCCAGCAGCCGAGGCAGCGGGGGGTTCACAGATACGCAGTATTTT
TRBD2	few	TRBV20-1	TRBJ2-5	CSARGARQGLAVF	TGCAGTGCTAGAGGCGCCAGACAGGGACTAGCTGTCTTC
-	-	TRBV7-8	TRBJ2-1	CASSLRDGQFF	TGTGCCAGCAGCTTAAGGGACGGGCAGTTCTTC
TRBD2	few	TRBV10-3	TRBJ2-7	CAIKGGARDEQYF	TGTGCCATCAAGGGAGGGGCCCGAGACGAGCAGTACTTC
-	-	TRBV20-1	TRBJ1-6	CSARMGGDSPLHF	TGCAGTGCTAGAATGGGGGGGGATTCACCCCTCCACTTT
-	few	TRBV20-1	TRBJ2-3	CSASVGNTDTQYF	TGCAGTGCTAGTGTCGGTAACACAGATACGCAGTATTTT
-	once	TRBV18	TRBJ1-5	CASSPPLGEPQHF	TGTGCCAGCTCACCACCTTTGGGCGAGCCCCAGCATTTT
TRBD1	few	TRBV10-2	TRBJ2-2	CASSEGPSLQGVVDTGELFF	TGCGCCAGCAGTGAAGGCCCCAGCTTACAGGGGGTGGTTGACACCGGGGAGCTGTTTTTT
TRBD1	-	TRBV5-1	TRBJ2-1	CASSLVRGHNEPHEQFF	TGCGCCAGCAGCTTGGTGAGGGGGCACAATGAACCCCATGAGCAGTTCTTC
-	-	TRBV7-6	TRBJ2-2	CASSLALIGRELTGELFF	TGTGCCAGCAGCTTAGCGCTAATTGGGCGGGAACTCACCGGGGAGCTGTTTTTT
TRBD2	-	TRBV5-1	TRBJ2-7	CASSFSRTSGIYEQYF	TGCGCCAGCAGCTTTTCGAGGACTAGCGGGATCTACGAGCAGTACTTC
-	-	TRBV6-1	TRBJ2-7	CASSTGGRSPIYEQYF	TGTGCCAGCAGCACCGGGGGACGCAGCCCAATTTACGAGCAGTACTTC
TRBD1	many	TRBV28	TRBJ1-2	CASSSGTGGHNF	TGTGCCAGCAGTTCCGGGACAGGGGGGCATAACTTC
-	-	TRBV6-6	TRBJ2-2	CASSSLGLSTGELFF	TGTGCCAGCAGTTCCCTTGGACTATCCACCGGGGAGCTGTTTTTT
-	few	TRBV27	TRBJ1-1	CASSLIGSPEAFF	TGTGCCAGCAGTTTGATAGGTTCTCCTGAAGCTTTCTTT
-	-	TRBV7-2	TRBJ2-1	CASSLESNEQFF	TGTGCCAGCAGCTTAGAATCCAATGAGCAGTTCTTC
-	few	TRBV10-3	TRBJ2-7	CAISAPGHYEQYF	TGTGCCATCAGTGCCCCTGGACACTACGAGCAGTACTTC
TRBD1	many	TRBV3-1	TRBJ1-4	CASSPRQGAGEKLFF	TGTGCCAGCAGCCCCCGACAGGGGGCTGGTGAAAAACTGTTTTTT
TRBD2	few	TRBV29-1	TRBJ2-5	CSGGLAGGKTQYF	TGCAGCGGGGGACTAGCGGGGGGAAAGACCCAGTACTTC
TRBD1	-	TRBV7-9	TRBJ2-7	CASSPTGQGVHEQYF	TGTGCCAGCAGCCCCACAGGACAGGGAGTACACGAGCAGTACTTC
-	-	TRBV11-2	TRBJ2-4	CASSRLEVDIQYF	TGTGCCAGCAGCCGCCTTGAGGTGGACATTCAGTACTTC
TRBD1	-	TRBV5-1	TRBJ2-7	CASSLLQGLRSYEQYF	TGCGCCAGCAGCCTCCTACAGGGGCTTCGCTCCTACGAGCAGTACTTC
-	-	TRBV5-6	TRBJ1-2	CASSPGGQDYGYTF	TGTGCCAGCAGCCCCGGAGGTCAAGACTATGGCTACACCTTC
TRBD2	-	TRBV27	TRBJ2-1	CASSLRGVTYNEQFF	TGTGCCAGCAGTTTACGGGGGGTCACCTACAATGAGCAGTTCTTC
-	-	TRBV7-2	TRBJ2-7	CASSLVTAYEQYF	TGTGCCAGCAGCTTAGTGACGGCCTACGAGCAGTACTTC
TRBD1	-	TRBV7-2	TRBJ2-7	CASTPDRGFYEQYF	TGTGCCAGCACCCCAGACAGGGGTTTTTACGAGCAGTACTTC
TRBD2	-	TRBV18	TRBJ2-2	CAGSPLRTSGTHTGELFF	TGTGCCGGCTCACCACTCCGCACTAGCGGGACACACACCGGGGAGCTGTTTTTT
TRBD1	-	TRBV10-3	TRBJ2-1	CAISDSRDRGNEQFF	TGTGCCATCAGTGACAGCCGGGACAGGGGTAATGAGCAGTTCTTC
-	-	TRBV19	TRBJ1-3	CASGRGPPSNTIYF	TGTGCCAGCGGCCGGGGGCCGCCTTCGAACACCATATATTTT
-	-	TRBV5-1	TRBJ1-1	CASSLEPGARGTEAFF	TGCGCCAGCAGCTTGGAACCGGGGGCGCGGGGCACTGAAGCTTTCTTT
-	-	TRBV24-1	TRBJ1-5	CATTRDQPQHF	TGTGCCACCACCCGGGATCAGCCCCAGCATTTC
-	few	TRBV6-1	TRBJ2-2	CASSESRTGELFF	TGTGCCAGCAGTGAATCCAGAACCGGGGAGCTGTTTTTT
TRBD2	few	TRBV7-9	TRBJ2-5	CASSLRAGEGRGPQETQYF	TGTGCCAGCAGCTTGAGAGCGGGAGAAGGAAGAGGGCCCCAAGAGACCCAGTACTTC
-	few	TRBV12-3/TRBV12-4	TRBJ2-3	CASSSPKKPGDTQYF	TGTGCCAGCAGTTCCCCTAAGAAACCGGGGGATACGCAGTATTTT
TRBD1	few	TRBV28	TRBJ2-1	CASSFQAGTAYNEQFF	TGTGCCAGCAGTTTCCAGGCCGGGACAGCCTACAATGAGCAGTTCTTC
-	-	TRBV29-1	TRBJ1-2	CSVVWGNYGYTF	TGCAGCGTTGTATGGGGGAACTATGGCTACACCTTC
-	many	TRBV27	TRBJ2-7	CASSLSVSYEQYF	TGTGCCAGCAGTCTTTCAGTGAGCTACGAGCAGTACTTC
TRBD2	-	TRBV20-1	TRBJ2-2	CSAMLGGSTGELFF	TGCAGTGCTATGTTGGGGGGGAGTACCGGGGAGCTGTTTTTT
-	-	TRBV5-1	TRBJ2-2	CASSLEGGDTGELFF	TGCGCCAGCAGCTTGGAGGGCGGGGACACCGGGGAGCTGTTTTTT
-	many	TRBV7-9	TRBJ1-4	CASSFGTRGEKLFF	TGTGCCAGCAGCTTTGGGACTCGTGGAGAAAAACTGTTTTTT
-	-	TRBV20-1	TRBJ2-3	CSARAPGGDTQYF	TGCAGTGCTAGAGCACCCGGAGGAGATACGCAGTATTTT
-	-	TRBV6-5	TRBJ2-5	CAIQLGETQYF	TGTGCCATACAGCTGGGGGAGACCCAGTACTTC
TRBD1	few	TRBV7-9	TRBJ1-5	CASSLSATGNQPQHF	TGTGCCAGCAGCTTATCTGCGACAGGGAATCAGCCCCAGCATTTT
TRBD2	many	TRBV5-1	TRBJ2-1	CASRIAGNNEQFF	TGCGCCAGCAGAATAGCGGGGAACAATGAGCAGTTCTTC
-	-	TRBV7-8	TRBJ1-4	CASSLYSGKNEKLFF	TGTGCCAGCAGCTTATATTCCGGGAAGAATGAAAAACTGTTTTTT
-	-	TRBV5-5	TRBJ2-7	CASSLQGGETYEQYF	TGTGCCAGCAGCTTGCAGGGGGGAGAAACTTACGAGCAGTACTTC
-	few	TRBV29-1	TRBJ2-1	CSVGRRTDNEQFF	TGCAGCGTGGGGCGACGGACAGACAATGAGCAGTTCTTC
TRBD2	-	TRBV5-5	TRBJ2-5	CASRPSSGSQTQYF	TGTGCCAGCAGGCCTTCTAGCGGGAGTCAGACCCAGTACTTC
TRBD2	-	TRBV7-9	TRBJ2-1	CASSLAASGGLSYNEQFF	TGTGCCAGCAGCCTCGCGGCTAGCGGGGGTCTCTCCTACAATGAGCAGTTCTTC
TRBD2	few	TRBV2	TRBJ2-5	CASLLTSGASGAQYF	TGTGCCAGCCTTCTGACTAGCGGGGCCTCTGGGGCCCAGTACTTC
TRBD1	few	TRBV7-9	TRBJ1-5	CASSLGVTGGSFSNQPQHF	TGTGCCAGCAGCTTAGGGGTGACAGGGGGCTCTTTTAGCAATCAGCCCCAGCATTTT